Sequencing of this T cell receptor beta chain was carried out in a study of cytomegalovirus exposure and HLA in healthy donors. Study conclusions and caveats: First-cohort TCR clusters were later found to tend to co-occur in the approximately 120 validation repertoires. For cytomegalovirus status, the classifier reportedly gave diagnoses with high specificity and sensitivity. Rare sequences made up most TCRs, while some public TCRs were found in many donors. The study put some 160 TCR beta chains on its list as cytomegalovirus-associated.

Produced via immunoSEQ multiplex PCR; TCRdb's table is partial and in-frame only. This sample has tens of thousands of clones, with approximately 93% found just once. Germline V gene sequence: CDR1 SEHNR, CDR2 FQNEAQ (reference sequence). The CDR3 covers 16 residues. About this clone itself: As yet, its antigen is unknown. At one end the junction does not follow the germline gene, possibly because of a read error.

V usage is TRBV7-9 and J usage is TRBJ1-2; weak D call: TRBD1 (5 bases). The sample taken for sequencing was PBMCs. The clonotype comes from a young man in good health and CMV-seropositive. As DNA, the CDR3 is TGTGCCAGCAGATCAAAAGTGGGACCGAAGGACTACGGCTACACCTTC. Its protein product is CASRSKVGPKDYGYTF.